The rows below give T cell receptor beta chains drawn from one sample of a study of T cell responses to AZD1222 COVID-19 vaccine. TCRdb's table, derived via immunoSEQ multiplex PCR, lists solely in-frame clones and lacks some. Of around 140,000 clones detected, nearly 95% appear once; the ten largest clones hold around 5%. The input for sequencing was peripheral blood, taken on day 0 of AZD1222 vaccination. These receptors were obtained from an adult in good health. The CDR3 runs from the conserved cysteine through the conserved F or W. D genes are given only for firm matches. Not every row has a clone size; where given, it reads once, few, many or a size class.

CDR3 protein: CASSLVSGPGNTIYF; CDR3 DNA: TGTGCCAGCAGCTTGGTCTCAGGCCCTGGAAACACCATATATTTT; V gene: TRBV5-6; clone size: NA; D gene: NA; J gene: TRBJ1-3
CDR3 protein: CASSQAWTGGEETQYF; CDR3 DNA: TGCGCCAGCAGCCAAGCATGGACAGGGGGCGAAGAGACCCAGTACTTC; V gene: TRBV4-1; clone size: NA; D gene: TRBD1; J gene: TRBJ2-5
CDR3 protein: CASGSTGGWDTIYF; CDR3 DNA: TGTGCTAGTGGTTCGACAGGGGGCTGGGACACCATATATTTT; V gene: TRBV12-5; clone size: NA; D gene: TRBD1; J gene: TRBJ1-3
CDR3 protein: CASSRRGSDGYTF; CDR3 DNA: TGTGCCAGCAGTAGGCGGGGGTCGGATGGCTACACCTTC; V gene: TRBV2; clone size: NA; D gene: NA; J gene: TRBJ1-2
CDR3 protein: CATSVGQTNTGELFF; CDR3 DNA: TGTGCCACCAGTGTCGGTCAGACAAACACCGGGGAGCTGTTTTTT; V gene: TRBV24-1; clone size: NA; D gene: NA; J gene: TRBJ2-2
CDR3 protein: CASSQSSGRALWETQYF; CDR3 DNA: TGTGCCAGCAGTCAATCTAGCGGGAGGGCCCTTTGGGAGACCCAGTACTTC; V gene: TRBV2; clone size: NA; D gene: TRBD2; J gene: TRBJ2-5
CDR3 protein: CASRIYTGGEGQYF; CDR3 DNA: TGTGCCAGCAGGATCTACACAGGGGGCGAAGGGCAGTACTTC; V gene: TRBV5-5; clone size: NA; D gene: TRBD1; J gene: TRBJ2-7
CDR3 protein: CASSLRQGGSYGYTF; CDR3 DNA: TGTGCCAGCAGCTTGAGACAGGGCGGGAGCTATGGCTACACCTTC; V gene: TRBV5-5; clone size: NA; D gene: TRBD1; J gene: TRBJ1-2
CDR3 protein: CASSLTGQGDNGYTF; CDR3 DNA: TGTGCCAGCAGTTTAACCGGACAGGGGGACAATGGCTACACCTTC; V gene: TRBV28; clone size: NA; D gene: TRBD1; J gene: TRBJ1-2
CDR3 protein: CATSDARTNEKLFF; CDR3 DNA: TGTGCCACCAGTGATGCCAGAACTAATGAAAAACTGTTTTTT; V gene: TRBV24-1; clone size: NA; D gene: NA; J gene: TRBJ1-4
CDR3 protein: CASNPSGDTEAFF; CDR3 DNA: TGTGCCAGTAACCCTTCCGGGGACACTGAAGCTTTCTTT; V gene: TRBV19; clone size: NA; D gene: NA; J gene: TRBJ1-1
CDR3 protein: CASSLAIRFPNEKLFF; CDR3 DNA: TGTGCCAGCAGCTTAGCAATAAGATTCCCTAATGAAAAACTGTTTTTT; V gene: TRBV11-2; clone size: NA; D gene: NA; J gene: TRBJ1-4
CDR3 protein: CASSITGETEAFF; CDR3 DNA: TGTGCCAGCAGCATTACAGGGGAGACTGAAGCTTTCTTT; V gene: TRBV7-8; clone size: NA; D gene: TRBD1; J gene: TRBJ1-1
CDR3 protein: CASSGPGQGAEAFF; CDR3 DNA: TGTGCCAGCAGCGGGCCGGGACAGGGGGCTGAAGCTTTCTTT; V gene: TRBV5-4; clone size: NA; D gene: TRBD1; J gene: TRBJ1-1
CDR3 protein: CASSLVGGLSSYEQYF; CDR3 DNA: TGCGCCAGCAGCTTGGTGGGGGGGCTGAGCTCCTACGAGCAGTACTTC; V gene: TRBV5-1; clone size: NA; D gene: NA; J gene: TRBJ2-7
CDR3 protein: CASSQERGATNYGYTF; CDR3 DNA: TGTGCCAGCAGCCAAGAGAGGGGGGCCACTAACTATGGCTACACCTTC; V gene: TRBV3-1/TRBV3-2; clone size: NA; D gene: NA; J gene: TRBJ1-2
CDR3 protein: CASSSRGVTDTQYF; CDR3 DNA: TGTGCCAGCAGCTCACGGGGAGTCACAGATACGCAGTATTTT; V gene: TRBV11-2; clone size: NA; D gene: NA; J gene: TRBJ2-3
CDR3 protein: CAINEAGGLYEQYF; CDR3 DNA: TGTGCCATTAACGAAGCGGGAGGCCTATACGAGCAGTACTTC; V gene: TRBV28; clone size: once; D gene: TRBD2; J gene: TRBJ2-7